Detailed here is one T cell receptor (beta chain). TCRdb recomputed calls from the 5' RACE reads with MiXCR, one row per CDR3 protein. The sample consists of 250,000 to 400,000 distinct CDR3 sequences, about 4% of them appearing once. The germline gives CDR1 SGHTA, CDR2 FQGNSA. The CDR3 contains 14 residues. V trimming: 2 bases; J trimming: 4 bases; junction bases outside the gene matches: 3. The source of the sample is a study of T cells after yellow fever vaccination. V gene TRBV7-2 combines with J gene TRBJ2-5; 8 nucleotides align to TRBD2. The sample here was PBMCs, taken 5 days after the yellow fever booster vaccination. This sequence was found in a man between 18 and 35 years old who received the YFV17D yellow fever vaccine. This chain's CDR3 is CASSLRTSRETQYF. In DNA, the CDR3 is TGTGCCAGCAGCTTAAGGACTAGCCGAGAGACCCAGTACTTC.